This record covers a single T cell receptor (beta chain). This clone was picked up one time. Its target antigen remains unknown. Base quality data are lacking; no much larger clone is found one base away. This sample was taken from a study of shared clonotypes between healthy human individuals (dated by TCRdb to 2018 to 2021). At the level of the whole study: Three men and a couple of women, aged 18 to 49 years, made up the cohort. Leukapheresis yielded between about 0.9 and 10 billion PBMCs per donor. To estimate repertoire size and how much clonotypes are shared between individuals, the study performed deep sequencing of blood TCR repertoires from roughly five healthy adults. Libraries were prepared and TCR repertoires were sequenced by different laboratories using diverse techniques, in order to increase sequencing depth and limit assay-specific biases.

Overall study outcomes, separate from this receptor: The small number of donors limited the genetic and exposure-history diversity represented. Pairwise subsampling led to the expectation that sequencing depth would affect the degree of clonotype sharing among donors. Sampling was restricted to blood, and TCR repertoires in tissue are likely to differ from TCR repertoires in blood.

Taken from cysteine to phenylalanine, the CDR3 has 17 residues. Only the CDR3 region is kept as DNA, spanning 51 bases read in frame from base 1. The V end gives up 1 base and the J end 2 bases, leaving 6 bases in the junction not matched to a gene. As encoded in the germline V gene, CDR1 is LGHNA while CDR2 is YSLEER. The donors were healthy, HIV-negative adults with no recently reported acute infections or vaccinations. Every donor was a Caucasian adult living in Nashville, Tennessee, USA. For unsorted samples, around 85 million PBMCs were counted, and genomic DNA was extracted using the QIAamp DNA Blood Mini kit. Blood was obtained by leukapheresis, after which PBMCs were separated by Ficoll-Histopaque density gradient centrifugation and cryopreserved in liquid nitrogen vapor phase. TCR CDR3 regions were amplified from genomic DNA by multiplex PCR using the deep immunoSEQ assay. Genomic DNA extracted from each cell subset was distributed evenly over all wells of several immunoSEQ 96-well plates, and each plate served as one replicate. For unsorted PBMC, 300 ng genomic DNA, equal to 30,000 or so T cell genomes, was loaded into each replicate PCR. Ten immunoSEQ deep assay plates were used to sequence the unsorted PBMC genomic DNA. Purified libraries were quantified with a Qubit 3.0 fluorometer, sized on a Bioanalyzer 2100, and re-quantified with the KAPA Library Quantification kit. Every immunoSEQ 96-well plate was sequenced on a dedicated single-read 150-cycle Illumina NextSeq 550 flow cell. Per the source publication's procedure: Because the immunoSEQ output included only junctional sequences and no quality scores, the filtering could not be the same as the filtering used for full-length reads. Sequences were annotated with PyIR, a Python wrapper for IgBLAST v1.9, using IMGT germline references to assign V/J genes and CDR3. Reads were removed for weak V/J assignments (E-value above 1e-6), missing CDR3, stop codons, out-of-frame junctions, or ambiguous translated residues. A V3J clonotype was defined by an identical inferred V gene, J gene, and CDR3 amino acid sequence. Percentage overlap between repertoires was calculated by dividing the number of shared unique clonotypes by the size of the smaller repertoire. Richness of each repertoire was evaluated using RTK rarefaction, the Chao1 estimator, and Recon v2.1 estimates of unobserved clonotypes. In TCRdb, the immuneACCESS table is reduced to in-frame sequences with V and J assigned. These tables do not hold every clone; where another copy was compared, an unresolved V gene accounts for under half, and the others remain unexplained. From that table come the V and J calls and clone size; the DNA was used to work out D and trimming. The table for this sample lists about 450,000 clones; 79% of them were counted only once. About an eighth of the sample comes from the top ten.

The sequence is built from TRBV4-3 and TRBJ2-1; TRBD2 fits 9 bases in the junction. The specimen sequenced was PBMCs. The clonotype comes from a middle-aged woman in good health. Some clones in this sample may be carry-over from other donors' samples. Read as DNA, the sequence is TGCGCCAGCAGCCAAGGGTTAGCGGGAGCAACCTACAATGAGCAGTTCTTC. The translation is CASSQGLAGATYNEQFF.